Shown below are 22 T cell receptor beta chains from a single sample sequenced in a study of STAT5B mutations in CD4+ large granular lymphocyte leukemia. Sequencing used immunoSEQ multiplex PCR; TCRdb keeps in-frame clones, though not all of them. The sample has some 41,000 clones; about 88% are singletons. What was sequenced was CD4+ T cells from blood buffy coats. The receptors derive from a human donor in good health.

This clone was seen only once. CDR3 residues: CASSFLLDGTVYNEQFF. The CDR3 region has the DNA TGTGCCAGCAGCTTTTTATTGGATGGGACAGTTTACAATGAGCAGTTCTTC. The chain recombines TRBV5-4 with TRBJ2-1, with 7 bases matching TRBD1. The CDR3 consists of 17 residues. Germline V lookup: CDR1 SGHNT, CDR2 YYREEE (reference sequence). J lost 4 bases, V lost 2 bases, and 12 bases had no gene match.

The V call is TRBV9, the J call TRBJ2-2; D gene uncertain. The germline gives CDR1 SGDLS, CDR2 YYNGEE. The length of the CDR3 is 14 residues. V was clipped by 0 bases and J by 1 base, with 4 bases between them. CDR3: CASSVGLNTGELFF. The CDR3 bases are TGTGCCAGCAGCGTAGGACTGAACACCGGGGAGCTGTTTTTT.

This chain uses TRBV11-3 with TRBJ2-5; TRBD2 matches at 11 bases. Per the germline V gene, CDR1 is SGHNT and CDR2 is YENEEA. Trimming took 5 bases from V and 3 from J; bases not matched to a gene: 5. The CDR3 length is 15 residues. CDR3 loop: CASSNGLAGEETQYF. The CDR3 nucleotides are TGTGCCAGCAGCAACGGACTAGCGGGTGAAGAGACCCAGTACTTC.

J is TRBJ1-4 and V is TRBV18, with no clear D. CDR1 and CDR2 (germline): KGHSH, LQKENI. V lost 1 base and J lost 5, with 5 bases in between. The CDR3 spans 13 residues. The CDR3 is CASSPRSNEKLFF. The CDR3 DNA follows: TGTGCCAGCTCACCACGGTCCAATGAAAAACTGTTTTTT.

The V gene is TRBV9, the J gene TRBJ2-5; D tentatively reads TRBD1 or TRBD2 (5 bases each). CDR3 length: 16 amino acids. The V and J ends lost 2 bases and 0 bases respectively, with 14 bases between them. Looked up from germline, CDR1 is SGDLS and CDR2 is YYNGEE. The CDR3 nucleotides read TGTGCCAGCAGCGTCTCTAGCAGGGCCTACCAAGAGACCCAGTACTTC. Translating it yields CASSVSSRAYQETQYF.

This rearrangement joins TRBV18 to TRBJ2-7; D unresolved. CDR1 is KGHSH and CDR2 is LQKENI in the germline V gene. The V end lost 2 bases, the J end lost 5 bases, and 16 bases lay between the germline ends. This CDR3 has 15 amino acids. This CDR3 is CASSPRSDSQNEQYF. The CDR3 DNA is TGTGCCAGCTCACCAAGGAGTGATAGCCAGAACGAGCAGTACTTC.

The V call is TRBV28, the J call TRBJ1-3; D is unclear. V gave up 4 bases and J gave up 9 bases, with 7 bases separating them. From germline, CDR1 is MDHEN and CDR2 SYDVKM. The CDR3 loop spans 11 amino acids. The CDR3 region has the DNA TGTGCCAGCAGTTATATGGCCACCATATATTTT. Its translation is CASSYMATIYF.

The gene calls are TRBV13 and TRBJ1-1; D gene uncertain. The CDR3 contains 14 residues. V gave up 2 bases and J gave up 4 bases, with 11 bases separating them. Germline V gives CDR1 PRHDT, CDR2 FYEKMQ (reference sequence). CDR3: CASSLQRGGTEAFF. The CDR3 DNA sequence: TGTGCCAGCAGCTTACAACGGGGTGGCACTGAAGCTTTCTTT.

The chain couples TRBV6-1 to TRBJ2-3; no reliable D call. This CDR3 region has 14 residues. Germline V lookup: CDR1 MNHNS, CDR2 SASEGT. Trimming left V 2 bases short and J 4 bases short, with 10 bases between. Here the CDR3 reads CASSEIQDPDTQYF. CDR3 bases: TGTGCCAGCAGTGAAATCCAGGACCCAGATACGCAGTATTTT.

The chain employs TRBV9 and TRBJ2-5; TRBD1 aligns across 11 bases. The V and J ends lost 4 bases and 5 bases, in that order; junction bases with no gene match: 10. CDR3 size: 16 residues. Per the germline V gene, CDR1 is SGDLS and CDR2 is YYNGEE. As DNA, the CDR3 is TGTGCCAGCAGCCAAGTTGGACAGGGGGCAGGGGAGACCCAGTACTTC. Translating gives CASSQVGQGAGETQYF.

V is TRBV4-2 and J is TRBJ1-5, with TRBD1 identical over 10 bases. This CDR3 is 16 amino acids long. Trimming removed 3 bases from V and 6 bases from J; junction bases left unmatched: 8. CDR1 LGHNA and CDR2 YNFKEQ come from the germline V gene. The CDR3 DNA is TGTGCCAGCAGCCAGGATCGACAGGGGGCTGCTCAGCCCCAGCATTTT. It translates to CASSQDRQGAAQPQHF.

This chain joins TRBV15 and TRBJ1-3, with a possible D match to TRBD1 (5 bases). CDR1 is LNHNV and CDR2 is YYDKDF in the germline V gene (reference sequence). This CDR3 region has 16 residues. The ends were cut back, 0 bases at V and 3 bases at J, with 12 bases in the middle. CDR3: CATSREGGNSGNTIYF. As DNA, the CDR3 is TGTGCCACCAGCAGAGAGGGGGGAAACAGTGGAAACACCATATATTTT.

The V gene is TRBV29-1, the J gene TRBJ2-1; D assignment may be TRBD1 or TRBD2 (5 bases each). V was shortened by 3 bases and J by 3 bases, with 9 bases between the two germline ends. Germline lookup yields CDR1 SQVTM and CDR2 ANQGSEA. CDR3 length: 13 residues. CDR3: CSVDRGHYNEQFF. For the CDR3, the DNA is TGCAGCGTTGATCGGGGCCACTACAATGAGCAGTTCTTC.

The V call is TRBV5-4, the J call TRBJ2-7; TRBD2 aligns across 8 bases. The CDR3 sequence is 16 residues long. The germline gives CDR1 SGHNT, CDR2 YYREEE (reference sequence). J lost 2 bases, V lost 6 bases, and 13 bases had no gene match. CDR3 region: CASIPTAGGRTYEQYF. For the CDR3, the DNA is TGTGCCAGCATTCCCACCGCGGGGGGCCGAACCTACGAGCAGTACTTC.

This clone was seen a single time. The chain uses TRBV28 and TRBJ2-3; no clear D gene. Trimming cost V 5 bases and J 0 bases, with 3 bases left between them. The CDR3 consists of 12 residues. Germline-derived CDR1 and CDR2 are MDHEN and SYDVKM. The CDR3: CASSPSTDTQYF. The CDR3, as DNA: TGTGCCAGCAGTCCTAGCACAGATACGCAGTATTTT.

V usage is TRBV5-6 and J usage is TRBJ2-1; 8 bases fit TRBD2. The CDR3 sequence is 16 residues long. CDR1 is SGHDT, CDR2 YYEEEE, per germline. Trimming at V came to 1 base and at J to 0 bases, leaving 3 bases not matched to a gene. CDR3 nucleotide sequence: TGTGCCAGCAGCTTGTTTGGGACTAGCTCCTACAATGAGCAGTTCTTC. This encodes CASSLFGTSSYNEQFF.

CDR3 sequence reads: CASSIDALGEEQFF. The CDR3 DNA reads as TGTGCCAGTAGTATAGACGCGCTGGGGGAGGAGCAGTTCTTC. The chain uses TRBV19 and TRBJ2-1; perhaps D is TRBD1 or TRBD2 (5 bases each). Germline CDR1 reads LNHDA; CDR2 reads SQIVND (reference sequence). Deletions cut 0 bases from V and 10 bases from J, with 13 bases between. The CDR3 extends over 14 amino acids.

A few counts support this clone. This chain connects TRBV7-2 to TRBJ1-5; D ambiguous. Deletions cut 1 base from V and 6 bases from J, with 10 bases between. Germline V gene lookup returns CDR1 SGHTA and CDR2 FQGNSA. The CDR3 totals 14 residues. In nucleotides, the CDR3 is TGTGCCAGCAGCTTAGAGGGAATCAGTCAGCCCCAGCATTTT. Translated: CASSLEGISQPQHF. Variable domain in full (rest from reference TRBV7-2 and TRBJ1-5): GAGVSQSPSNKVTEKGKDVELRCDPISGHTALYWYRQSLGQGLEFLIYFQGNSAPDKSGLPSDRFSAERTGGSVSTLTIQRTQQEDSAVYLCASSLEGISQPQHFGDGTRLSIL.

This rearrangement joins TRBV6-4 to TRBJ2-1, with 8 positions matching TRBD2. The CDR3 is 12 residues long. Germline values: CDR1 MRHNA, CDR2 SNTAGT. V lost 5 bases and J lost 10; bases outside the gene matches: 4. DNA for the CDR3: TGTGCCAGCAGTATAGCGGGACGGGAGCAGTTCTTC. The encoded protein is CASSIAGREQFF.

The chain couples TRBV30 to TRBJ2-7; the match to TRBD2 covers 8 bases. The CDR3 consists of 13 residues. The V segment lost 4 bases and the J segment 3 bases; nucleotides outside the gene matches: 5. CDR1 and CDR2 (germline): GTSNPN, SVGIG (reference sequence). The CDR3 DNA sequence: TGTGCCTGGACGAGGGGACTAGACTACGAGCAGTACTTC. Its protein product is CAWTRGLDYEQYF.

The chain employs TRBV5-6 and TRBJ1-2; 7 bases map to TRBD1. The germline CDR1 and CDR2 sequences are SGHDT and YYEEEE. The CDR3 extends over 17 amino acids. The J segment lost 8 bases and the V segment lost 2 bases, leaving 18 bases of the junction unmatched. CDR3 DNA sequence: TGTGCCAGCAGCTTAGGAGGGGGCGCTACCAATTTCGGGGGCTACACCTTC. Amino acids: CASSLGGGATNFGGYTF.

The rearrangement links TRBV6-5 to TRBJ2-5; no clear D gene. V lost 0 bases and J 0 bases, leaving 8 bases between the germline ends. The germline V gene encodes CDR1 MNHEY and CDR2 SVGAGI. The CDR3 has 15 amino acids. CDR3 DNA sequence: TGTGCCAGCAGTTACTCGAGGTGGTACCAAGAGACCCAGTACTTC. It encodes CASSYSRWYQETQYF.